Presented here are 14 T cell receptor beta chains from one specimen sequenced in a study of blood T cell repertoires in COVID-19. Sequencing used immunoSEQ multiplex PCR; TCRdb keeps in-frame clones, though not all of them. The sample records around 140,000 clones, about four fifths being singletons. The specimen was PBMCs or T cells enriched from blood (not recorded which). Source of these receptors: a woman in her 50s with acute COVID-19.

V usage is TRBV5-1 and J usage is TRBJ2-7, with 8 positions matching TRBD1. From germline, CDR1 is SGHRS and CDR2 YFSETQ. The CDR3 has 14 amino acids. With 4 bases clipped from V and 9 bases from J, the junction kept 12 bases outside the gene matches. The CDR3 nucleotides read TGCGCCAGCAGCCCCCTCTCAGGGGGCGAGGTGCAGTACTTC. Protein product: CASSPLSGGEVQYF.

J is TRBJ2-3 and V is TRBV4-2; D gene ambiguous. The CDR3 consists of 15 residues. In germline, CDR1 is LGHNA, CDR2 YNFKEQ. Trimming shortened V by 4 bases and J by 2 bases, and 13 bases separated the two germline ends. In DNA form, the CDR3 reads TGTGCCAGCAGCCTCCAGTCAGGATACACAGATACGCAGTATTTT. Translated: CASSLQSGYTDTQYF.

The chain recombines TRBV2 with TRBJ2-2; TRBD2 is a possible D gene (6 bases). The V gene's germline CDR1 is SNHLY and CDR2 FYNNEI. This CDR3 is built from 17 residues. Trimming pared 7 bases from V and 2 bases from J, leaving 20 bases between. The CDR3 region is CASTAGSLAINTGELFF. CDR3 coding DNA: TGTGCCAGCACCGCCGGGAGCCTAGCTATAAACACCGGGGAGCTGTTTTTT. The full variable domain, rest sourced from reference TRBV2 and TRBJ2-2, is EPEVTQTPSHQVTQMGQEVILRCVPISNHLYFYWYRQILGQKVEFLVSFYNNEISEKSEIFDDQFSVERPDGSNFTLKIRSTKLEDSAMYFCASTAGSLAINTGELFFGEGSRLTVL.

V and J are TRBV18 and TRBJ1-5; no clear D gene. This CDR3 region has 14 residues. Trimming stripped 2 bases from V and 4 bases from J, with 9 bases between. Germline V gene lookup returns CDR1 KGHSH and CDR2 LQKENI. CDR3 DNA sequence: TGTGCCAGCTCACCAGGTGCGGGTAATCAGCCCCAGCATTTT. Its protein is CASSPGAGNQPQHF.

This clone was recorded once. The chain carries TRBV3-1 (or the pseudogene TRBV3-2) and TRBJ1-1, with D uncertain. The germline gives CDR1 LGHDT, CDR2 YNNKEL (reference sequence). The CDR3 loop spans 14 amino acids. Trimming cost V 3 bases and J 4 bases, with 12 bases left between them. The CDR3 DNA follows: TGTGCCAGCAGCCACGGGAGGACGGGCACTGAAGCTTTCTTT. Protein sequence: CASSHGRTGTEAFF.

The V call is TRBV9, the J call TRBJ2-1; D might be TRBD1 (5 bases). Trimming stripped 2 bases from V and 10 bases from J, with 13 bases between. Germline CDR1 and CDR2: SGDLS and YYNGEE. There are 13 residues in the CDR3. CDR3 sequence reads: CASSVGAEIEQFF. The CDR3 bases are TGTGCCAGCAGCGTTGGGGCCGAGATCGAGCAGTTCTTC.

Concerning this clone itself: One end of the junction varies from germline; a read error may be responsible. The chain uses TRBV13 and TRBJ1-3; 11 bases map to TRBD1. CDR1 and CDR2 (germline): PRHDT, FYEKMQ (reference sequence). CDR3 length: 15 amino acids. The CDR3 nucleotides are TGTGCCAGCAGCATAGGGACAGGGGGTGGAAACACCATATATTTT. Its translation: CASSIGTGGGNTIYF.

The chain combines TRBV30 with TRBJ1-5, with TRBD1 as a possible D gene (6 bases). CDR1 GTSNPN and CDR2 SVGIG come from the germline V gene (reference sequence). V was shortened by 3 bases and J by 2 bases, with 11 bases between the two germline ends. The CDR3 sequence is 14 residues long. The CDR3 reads CAWSRDNGNQPQHF. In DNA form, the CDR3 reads TGTGCCTGGAGCCGGGACAATGGCAATCAGCCCCAGCATTTT. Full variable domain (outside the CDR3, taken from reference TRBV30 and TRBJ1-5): SQTIHQWPATLVQPVGSPLSLECTVEGTSNPNLYWYRQAAGRGLQLLFYSVGIGQISSEVPQNLSASRPQDRQFILSSKKLLLSDSGFYLCAWSRDNGNQPQHFGDGTRLSIL.

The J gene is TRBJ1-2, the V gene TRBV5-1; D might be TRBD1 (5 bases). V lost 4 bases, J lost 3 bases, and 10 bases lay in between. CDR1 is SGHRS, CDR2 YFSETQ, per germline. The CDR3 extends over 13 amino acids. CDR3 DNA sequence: TGCGCCAGCAGCCGCGACAGTGACTATGGCTACACCTTC. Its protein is CASSRDSDYGYTF. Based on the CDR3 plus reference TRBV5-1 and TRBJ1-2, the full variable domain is KAGVTQTPRYLIKTRGQQVTLSCSPISGHRSVSWYQQTPGQGLQFLFEYFSETQRNKGNFPGRFSGRQFSNSRSEMNVSTLELGDSALYLCASSRDSDYGYTFGSGTRLTVV.

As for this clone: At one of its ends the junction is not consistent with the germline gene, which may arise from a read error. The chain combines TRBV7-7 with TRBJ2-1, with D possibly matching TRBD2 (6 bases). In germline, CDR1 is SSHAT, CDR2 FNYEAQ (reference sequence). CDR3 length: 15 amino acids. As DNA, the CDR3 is TGTGCTAGCAGCCTCGGGAGCGCAGCCAACAATGAGCAGTTCTTC. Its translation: CASSLGSAANNEQFF.

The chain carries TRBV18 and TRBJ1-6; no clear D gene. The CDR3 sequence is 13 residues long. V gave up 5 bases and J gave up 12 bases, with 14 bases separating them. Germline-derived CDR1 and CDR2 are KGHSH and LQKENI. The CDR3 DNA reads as TGTGCCAGCTCAAACGGAGGGAGGGAACCCCTCCACTTT. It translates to CASSNGGREPLHF.

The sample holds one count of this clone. The CDR3 coding sequence is TGTGCCAGCAGCCGTGACGGGACAGATACGCAGTATTTT. Its protein is CASSRDGTDTQYF. V and J are TRBV3-1 (or the pseudogene TRBV3-2) and TRBJ2-3; the D is unclear. CDR3 length equals 13 residues. The V and J ends lost 4 bases and 3 bases respectively, with 8 bases between them. The germline gives CDR1 LGHDT, CDR2 YNNKEL (reference sequence).

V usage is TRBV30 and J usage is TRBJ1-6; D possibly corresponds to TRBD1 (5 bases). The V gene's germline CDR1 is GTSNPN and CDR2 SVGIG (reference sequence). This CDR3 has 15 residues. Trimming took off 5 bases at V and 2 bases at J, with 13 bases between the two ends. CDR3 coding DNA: TGTGCCTGGGCCGTTGACAGCCCCTATAATTCACCCCTCCACTTT. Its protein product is CAWAVDSPYNSPLHF.

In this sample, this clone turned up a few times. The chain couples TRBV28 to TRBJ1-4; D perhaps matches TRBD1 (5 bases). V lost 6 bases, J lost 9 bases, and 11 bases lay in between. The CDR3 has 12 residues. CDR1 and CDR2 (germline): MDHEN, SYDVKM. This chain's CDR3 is CASSAGSQKLFF. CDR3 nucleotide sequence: TGTGCCAGCAGCGCAGGGTCCCAAAAACTGTTTTTT.